The 20 T cell receptor beta chains reported below all come from one sample, sequenced in a study of T cell repertoires and HLA-DP antigens (dated by TCRdb to 2017 to 2018). Library creation used the immunoSEQ multiplex PCR assay. This is the immuneACCESS table as TCRdb keeps it, with only in-frame sequences that have V and J called. A part of the clones is gone; compared with another copy, unresolved V genes explain less than half, and the rest is unexplained. The sample profile shows about 110,000 clones; 85% to 95% of them were found once. The ten top clones hold approximately 0.29% of the sample. These receptors are not linked to any known antigen. The specimen sequenced was CD4+ T cells from PBMCs. The receptors originated from a young woman in good health and CMV-seronegative.

The chain carries TRBV2 and TRBJ1-6; no firm D call. V was clipped by 4 bases and J by 10 bases, with 5 bases between them. From germline, CDR1 is SNHLY and CDR2 FYNNEI. The CDR3 spans 11 residues. CDR3 nucleotides: TGTGCCAGCAGTGGGACCTCACCCCTCCACTTT. It specifies CASSGTSPLHF.

The gene calls are TRBV6-5 and TRBJ2-2; no clear D. This CDR3 is built from 13 residues. Trimming stripped 6 bases from V and 4 bases from J, with 9 bases between. Germline CDR1 MNHEY, CDR2 SVGAGI. For the CDR3, the DNA is TGTGCCAGCAGGTACCAAGCCACCGGGGAGCTGTTTTTT. It specifies CASRYQATGELFF.

This chain connects TRBV28 to TRBJ2-2; a possible D gene is TRBD1 (6 bases). The germline V and J ends were trimmed by 6 bases and 3 bases, with 14 bases remaining between them. Germline CDR1 is MDHEN and CDR2 is SYDVKM. CDR3 length equals 15 residues. The CDR3 DNA follows: TGTGCCAGCAGCCGGACAGTGGGGGACACCGGGGAGCTGTTTTTT. It translates to CASSRTVGDTGELFF.

V gene TRBV5-5 combines with J gene TRBJ1-6; 11 bases map to TRBD1. The germline CDR1 and CDR2 sequences are SGHKS and YYEKEE (reference sequence). V lost 4 bases to trimming and J lost 9 bases; unmatched junction nucleotides: 9. The CDR3 extends over 16 amino acids. In DNA, the CDR3 is TGTGCCAGCAGCCCCCTGGGGACAGGGGGTGTTTCACCCCTCCACTTT. This encodes CASSPLGTGGVSPLHF.

The genes are TRBV7-6 and TRBJ1-4, with unresolved D. V lost 5 bases and J 4 bases, leaving 5 bases between the germline ends. The CDR3 runs 12 residues. CDR1 is SGHVS and CDR2 is FNYEAQ in the germline V gene. CDR3 bases: TGTGCCAGCAGCCGATATAATGAAAAACTGTTTTTT. Translated: CASSRYNEKLFF.

The V call is TRBV7-9, the J call TRBJ1-5; TRBD1 agrees at 9 bases. This CDR3 is built from 15 residues. Trimming took 3 bases from V and 6 from J; bases not matched to a gene: 6. The germline V gene encodes CDR1 SEHNR and CDR2 FQNEAQ (reference sequence). CDR3 sequence (DNA): TGTGCCAGCAGCTTTGGGACAGGGAAGGGTCAGCCCCAGCATTTT. Its translation: CASSFGTGKGQPQHF.

This clone was seen only once. Written as DNA, the CDR3 is TGTGCCAGCAGTTCAGGGGGCTATGGCTACACCTTC. Translation: CASSSGGYGYTF. The chain carries TRBV28 and TRBJ1-2, with TRBD1 identical over 7 bases. The V gene end was trimmed by 4 bases and the J gene end by 4 bases; junction bases not matched to a gene: 0. CDR3 length: 12 residues. Germline assignment: CDR1 MDHEN and CDR2 SYDVKM.

The gene calls are TRBV7-2 and TRBJ2-2; no clear D. This CDR3 is 14 amino acids long. The V gene lost 7 bases and the J gene lost 3 bases, with 12 bases spanning the gap. Germline values: CDR1 SGHTA, CDR2 FQGNSA. The CDR3 DNA is TGTGCCAGCAAGCATGACGGATACACCGGGGAGCTGTTTTTT. Translation: CASKHDGYTGELFF.

For this clone: The junction departs from germline at one end; a sequencing error may be responsible. The chain carries TRBV18 and TRBJ1-4, with D maybe TRBD1 (5 bases). CDR1 KGHSH and CDR2 LQKENI come from the germline V gene. The CDR3 consists of 16 residues. The CDR3 bases are TGTGCCAGCTCACTCCTGGGGTCTACAGGAGTCCTGGCTCCGGTTTTT. The encoded protein is CASSLLGSTGVLAPVF.

For this clone: A read error may account for a junction end that differs from germline. This chain links TRBV7-7 with TRBJ2-3; no reliable D call. The CDR3 covers 13 residues. Per the germline V gene, CDR1 is SSHAT and CDR2 is FNYEAQ (reference sequence). The CDR3 protein is CASSLGLSDTQYF. The CDR3 nucleotides are TGTGCTAGCAGCTTAGGGCTGTCGGATACGCAGTATTTT.

The chain couples TRBV6-6 to TRBJ2-7, with D perhaps matching TRBD2 (6 bases). The CDR3 has 13 amino acids. CDR1 is MNHNY, CDR2 SVGAGI, per germline (reference sequence). V was shortened by 6 bases and J by 0 bases, with 9 bases between the two germline ends. The CDR3 nucleotides read TGTGCCAGCAGCGAGCGGGCCTCCTACGAGCAGTACTTC. Translation: CASSERASYEQYF.

This clone was detected only once. The chain uses TRBV19 and TRBJ1-6; possible D gene TRBD1, 6 bases. The CDR3 runs 14 residues. V dropped 4 bases and J dropped 9 bases, with 13 bases sitting between them. Germline V gives CDR1 LNHDA, CDR2 SQIVND (reference sequence). The CDR3 region is CASSNAGVGSPLHF. The CDR3 coding sequence is TGTGCCAGTAGTAACGCAGGGGTGGGTTCACCCCTCCACTTT.

This clone was seen a single time. V gene TRBV27 combines with J gene TRBJ2-4, with D tentatively TRBD1 (5 bases). V shed 5 bases and J shed 0 bases, with 11 bases lying between them. The CDR3 consists of 15 residues. Germline values: CDR1 MNHEY, CDR2 SMNVEV (reference sequence). CDR3 DNA: TGTGCCAGCAGTCCAAGGACACAAGCCAAAAACATTCAGTACTTC. Its translation: CASSPRTQAKNIQYF.

The chain joins TRBV29-1 to TRBJ1-2; 9 nucleotides match TRBD1. This CDR3 region has 13 residues. With 8 bases clipped from V and 6 bases from J, the junction kept 10 bases outside the gene matches. The germline V gene has CDR1 SQVTM and CDR2 ANQGSEA. CDR3 in amino acids: CSSSGTGNNGYTF. CDR3 DNA sequence: TGCAGCTCCTCCGGGACAGGGAACAATGGCTACACCTTC.

The chain carries TRBV4-3 and TRBJ2-1; D uncertain. CDR1 LGHNA and CDR2 YSLEER come from the germline V gene. V lost 4 bases, J lost 5 bases, and 12 bases lay in between. This CDR3 comprises 14 residues. For the CDR3, the DNA is TGCGCCAGCAGCCGCATACACCGGGACAATGAGCAGTTCTTC. It encodes CASSRIHRDNEQFF.

The chain recombines TRBV5-1 with TRBJ2-5, with a possible D match to TRBD2 (7 bases). Trimming removed 9 bases from V and 1 base from J, with 19 bases in between. There are 15 residues in the CDR3. Germline V gene lookup returns CDR1 SGHRS and CDR2 YFSETQ. This chain's CDR3 is CATKAGGGLQETQYF. Here the CDR3 DNA reads TGCGCCACCAAGGCTGGCGGGGGCCTCCAAGAGACCCAGTACTTC.

The rearrangement links TRBV28 to TRBJ1-1; 9 nucleotides line up with TRBD1. The CDR3 is 15 amino acids. Germline V gene lookup returns CDR1 MDHEN and CDR2 SYDVKM. V was clipped by 8 bases and J by 4 bases; unmatched bases: 11. The DNA of the CDR3 is TGTGCCAGCCAAACGACAGGGGGAGTGAGCACTGAAGCTTTCTTT. It yields the protein CASQTTGGVSTEAFF. The full variable domain, rest sourced from reference TRBV28 and TRBJ1-1, is DVKVTQSSRYLVKRTGEKVFLECVQDMDHENMFWYRQDPGLGLRLIYFSYDVKMKEKGDIPEGYSVSREKKERFSLILESASTNQTSMYLCASQTTGGVSTEAFFGQGTRLTVV.

This clone was counted a single time. The chain joins TRBV5-1 to TRBJ2-2; D remains unclear. The V end lost 4 bases, the J end lost 2 bases, and 12 bases lay between the germline ends. Germline V lookup: CDR1 SGHRS, CDR2 YFSETQ. The CDR3 runs to 15 residues. The CDR3 loop reads CASSPSSANTGELFF. CDR3 DNA: TGCGCCAGCAGCCCTAGTTCAGCCAACACCGGGGAGCTGTTTTTT.

The chain carries TRBV25-1 and TRBJ2-2; 9 bases are a match to TRBD2. V shed 2 bases and J 3 bases; nucleotides not matched to a gene: 4. Germline values: CDR1 MGHDK, CDR2 SYGVNS. The CDR3 extends over 16 amino acids. In nucleotides, the CDR3 is TGTGCCAGCAGTGAAGCGGGAGGGCCCGACACCGGGGAGCTGTTTTTT. This codes for CASSEAGGPDTGELFF.

This sequence joins TRBV5-4 and TRBJ2-1; the match to TRBD2 covers 11 bases. This CDR3 is 14 amino acids long. V dropped 4 bases and J dropped 10; count of bases not matched to a gene: 7. Germline V CDR1 and CDR2: SGHNT, YYREEE (reference sequence). The CDR3 DNA reads as TGTGCCAGCAGCGAGGTGACTAGCGGGATGGAGCAGTTCTTC. Residues: CASSEVTSGMEQFF.